Described below is a single T cell receptor beta chain sequence and its context. The data were taken from a study of T-cell memory formation after mild COVID-19. 5'RACE primed from the constant segment yielded TCR alpha and TCR beta cDNA libraries bearing sample barcodes and UMIs. TCRdb used MiXCR to reprocess the 5' RACE reads, holding one entry per CDR3 protein. Of hundreds of thousands of distinct CDR3 sequences listed, roughly 13% were seen once; the top ten hold about 20%. Sequenced sample: PBMCs or a T cell subset sorted from them (not recorded which). The TCR comes from a man younger than 35 who had mild COVID-19 (a few samples of this study predate the infection). Cell type and time point are not known.

CDR3 sequence: CASSSSGTNKNIQYF. The CDR3 DNA sequence: TGTGCCAGCAGCTCTAGCGGGACAAACAAAAACATTCAGTACTTC. V usage is TRBV7-9 and J usage is TRBJ2-4; TRBD2 matches at 9 bases. The V and J ends lost 4 bases and 3 bases, in that order; junction bases with no gene match: 4. CDR1 and CDR2 (germline): SEHNR, FQNEAQ (reference sequence). CDR3 length: 15 residues.